One sample yielded the 8 T cell receptor beta chains listed below, sequenced in a study of T-cell reconstitution after alpha-beta-depleted transplantation in children. Library preparation (for TCRbeta) was performed with unique molecular identifiers. TCRdb called the PCR reads again in MiXCR, with one record for every CDR3 protein. The table includes approximately 82,000 distinct CDR3 sequences, about a sixth detected once. Sequencing used PBMCs, mostly from graft donor cells, obtained 180 days after TCRalphabeta/CD19-depleted stem cell transplant. The receptors were gathered from a male patient aged 2-10 years who had a stem cell transplant for acute lymphoblastic leukemia, so the T cells may come from the graft donor.

This clonotype has more than one count but fewer than ten. The chain links TRBV7-9 to TRBJ2-7; possible D gene TRBD2, 5 bases. This CDR3 contains 14 residues. V was pared by 1 base and J by 7 bases, with 14 bases between. The germline gives CDR1 SEHNR, CDR2 FQNEAQ (reference sequence). The chain's CDR3 is CASSLGLNRGEQYF. CDR3 bases: TGTGCCAGCAGCTTAGGACTGAACCGAGGGGAGCAGTACTTC.

V gene TRBV20-1 combines with J gene TRBJ2-3; TRBD2 matches at 14 bases. The trim removed 4 bases at V and 7 bases at J, leaving 13 bases unmatched. Germline loops: CDR1 DFQATT, CDR2 SNEGSKA (reference sequence). This CDR3 is built from 17 residues. CDR3 nucleotides: TGCAGTGCTACATATCCGGGACTAGCGGGGGCAGGGTATACGCAGTATTTT. Its translation is CSATYPGLAGAGYTQYF.

This clonotype occurred a few times. The CDR3: CASSFGVYTEAFF. CDR3 DNA: TGTGCCAGCAGTTTCGGGGTCTACACTGAAGCTTTCTTT. The chain uses TRBV27 and TRBJ1-1; D is undetermined. The CDR3 is 13 residues long. The germline gives CDR1 MNHEY, CDR2 SMNVEV (reference sequence). The germline V and J ends were trimmed by 3 bases and 3 bases, with 8 bases remaining between them.

In regard to this clonotype: A read error is possible here, since a much larger clone lies one base away. The chain links TRBV12-3 or TRBV12-4 to TRBJ2-2, with a tentative D call TRBD2 (5 bases). This CDR3 has 15 residues. Between the trimmed V and J ends, which lost 7 bases and 4 bases, there was a span of 16 bases. CDR3 residues: CASNPRGSATGELFF. In DNA, the CDR3 is TGTGCCAGCAATCCCAGAGGGTCTGCCACCGGGGAGCTGTTTTTT.

The genes are TRBV5-1 and TRBJ1-1, with D maybe TRBD1 (5 bases). Trimming removed 5 bases from V and 9 bases from J, with 14 bases in between. Germline assignment: CDR1 SGHRS and CDR2 YFSETQ. The CDR3 totals 12 residues. This chain's CDR3 is CASSRDGTQAFF. The CDR3 DNA reads as TGCGCCAGCAGTCGAGACGGGACCCAAGCTTTCTTT.

This chain uses TRBV3-1 with TRBJ2-1; D is tentatively TRBD1 or TRBD2 (7 bases each). From germline, CDR1 is LGHDT and CDR2 YNNKEL (reference sequence). The CDR3 is 18 residues long. The germline V and J ends were trimmed by 1 base and 0 bases, with 16 bases remaining between them. The CDR3 sequence: CASSQGGGGQSSYNEQFF. For the CDR3, the DNA is TGTGCCAGCAGCCAAGGGGGAGGGGGCCAAAGCTCCTACAATGAGCAGTTCTTC.

The chain employs TRBV4-1 and TRBJ1-2; TRBD1 matches at 9 bases. Germline V gene lookup returns CDR1 MGHRA and CDR2 YSYEKL. The CDR3 runs 15 residues. V shed 0 bases, J shed 6 bases, and the junction held 5 bases outside the gene matches. This chain's CDR3 is CASSQEGQGGDGYTF. CDR3 sequence (DNA): TGCGCCAGCAGCCAAGAGGGACAGGGAGGAGATGGCTACACCTTC.

The V call is TRBV20-1, the J call TRBJ2-1; 9 bases map to TRBD2. With V trimmed by 3 bases and J by 7 bases, 7 bases remained unmatched. This CDR3 is built from 14 residues. Germline V lookup: CDR1 DFQATT, CDR2 SNEGSKA (reference sequence). In DNA form, the CDR3 reads TGCAGTGCTAGCCCCCTAGCGGGGCATAATGAGCAGTTCTTC. This gives the protein CSASPLAGHNEQFF.